This TCR beta chain was sequenced during a study of T cell changes during pregnancy in multiple sclerosis. Generated by immunoSEQ multiplex PCR, the TCRdb table keeps only in-frame clones and is missing some. The table shows about 45,000 clones, with around 93% occurring only once. V lost 7 bases and J lost 2, with 24 bases in between. This CDR3 contains 16 residues. Germline-derived CDR1 and CDR2 are SQVTM and ANQGSEA. This TCR derives from a female donor with multiple sclerosis, enrolled in a pregnancy study. The chain links TRBV29-1 to TRBJ2-7, with a tentative D call TRBD1 (6 bases). The specimen comprised CD8+ T cells from peripheral blood mononuclear cells, sampled in the second trimester of pregnancy. The CDR3 DNA is TGCAGCGCGGCGGCCCGGACCCCACAGGGCACCTACGAGCAGTACTTC. This translates into CSAAARTPQGTYEQYF.